Below are 3 T cell receptor beta chains sequenced from a single sample in a study of vaccination and CD4 T cells after COVID-19. The treatment was: approximately nine-day PBMC culture with coronavirus spike peptide pools or control peptides (ViraFEST assay). Gathered ahead of the COVID-19 pandemic (2011-2018) were the CD4+ T cells of the unexposed donor. Cultured CD4+ T-cell DNA underwent Oncomine TCR Beta short-read sequencing. Using its own MiXCR run on the PCR reads, TCRdb lists one record per CDR3 protein. This sample carries some 9,700 distinct CDR3 sequences, 50% to 65% of them seen once, and the ten largest clones take roughly 25%. These receptors' antigens are unknown. Source material: CD4+ T cells from blood, cultured in vitro. The receptors were gathered from a human donor in good health.

The chain carries TRBV6-1 and TRBJ1-6; tentative D call: TRBD1 (6 bases). Trimming removed 6 bases from V and 7 bases from J, with 13 bases in between. The V gene's germline CDR1 is MNHNS and CDR2 SASEGT. The CDR3 spans 14 residues. Here the CDR3 DNA reads TGTGCCAGCAGGGGGGCAGGCCCCAATTCACCCCTCCACTTT. Its protein product is CASRGAGPNSPLHF.

In its sample, this clonotype was seen once. This rearrangement joins TRBV5-4 to TRBJ2-5; maybe TRBD1 (6 bases). V dropped 3 bases and J dropped 1 base, with 16 bases sitting between them. CDR3 size: 16 residues. CDR1 SGHNT and CDR2 YYREEE come from the germline V gene (reference sequence). The CDR3 sequence: CASSSNPGAGQETQYF. The DNA of the CDR3 is TGTGCCAGCAGCTCCAATCCAGGGGCCGGCCAAGAGACCCAGTACTTC.

This clonotype occurred once. J is TRBJ2-3 and V is TRBV6-1, with TRBD2 matching 9 bases. Germline values: CDR1 MNHNS, CDR2 SASEGT. The V segment lost 4 bases and the J segment 1 base; nucleotides outside the gene matches: 3. The CDR3 length is 15 residues. Here the CDR3 reads CASSAASGGTDTQYF. In nucleotides, the CDR3 is TGTGCCAGCAGTGCGGCTAGCGGGGGCACAGATACGCAGTATTTT.